A single sample is the source of the 27 T cell receptor beta chains below, sequenced in a study of siplizumab effects on memory and regulatory T cells (dated 2019 in TCRdb). Receptor libraries were prepared by the immunoSEQ multiplex PCR assay. TCRdb took this table from immuneACCESS and kept in-frame rearrangements with V and J called. Such tables lack part of the clones; where checked against another copy, unresolved V genes explain under half of the gap, and the rest is unexplained. This sample holds some 120,000 clones; 94% were observed only once. Of the sample, around 1.7% falls within the top ten clones. The specimen was non-Treg CD4+ T cells sorted from blood. Explained via the paper, the cell subset or site label denotes: FACS-sorted unstimulated CD4+ non-regulatory T cells. The receptors originated from a human donor in good health.

This chain joins TRBV5-1 and TRBJ1-6; D is ambiguous. With 4 bases removed from V and 9 bases from J, the gap between germline ends came to 17 bases. The CDR3 spans 15 residues. Germline V CDR1 and CDR2: SGHRS, YFSETQ. The CDR3 region has the DNA TGCGCCAGCAGCCGAAATGACGATACTACTTCACCCCTCCACTTT. It encodes CASSRNDDTTSPLHF. Supplemented by reference TRBV5-1 and TRBJ1-6, the full variable domain reads KAGVTQTPRYLIKTRGQQVTLSCSPISGHRSVSWYQQTPGQGLQFLFEYFSETQRNKGNFPGRFSGRQFSNSRSEMNVSTLELGDSALYLCASSRNDDTTSPLHFGNGTRLTVT.

The V gene is TRBV15, the J gene TRBJ2-3; 10 bases match TRBD2. CDR1 and CDR2 from the germline V gene are LNHNV and YYDKDF (reference sequence). CDR3 length equals 15 residues. Unmatched junction bases numbered 3, after V lost 5 bases and J lost 1 base. This chain's CDR3 is CATSQSGRGTDTQYF. In DNA, the CDR3 is TGTGCCACCAGCCAGAGCGGGAGGGGCACAGATACGCAGTATTTT.

The rearrangement joins TRBV5-4 to TRBJ2-1; D not resolved. Germline-derived CDR1 and CDR2 are SGHNT and YYREEE (reference sequence). V was pared by 0 bases and J by 10 bases, with 14 bases between. This CDR3 contains 14 residues. The CDR3, as DNA: TGTGCCAGCAGCTTGGGCCCCCCGGACCGAGAGCAGTTCTTC. Translated: CASSLGPPDREQFF.

A note on this clone: The same CDR3 is also encoded by other DNA sequences in this sample. The V and J genes are TRBV10-3 and TRBJ2-5; weak D call: TRBD1 (6 bases). The V and J ends lost 6 bases and 0 bases respectively, with 8 bases between them. This CDR3 region has 13 residues. Germline values: CDR1 ENHRY, CDR2 SYGVKD. CDR3 DNA sequence: TGTGCCATCAGCGAGGGGGACCAAGAGACCCAGTACTTC. It is translated as CAISEGDQETQYF.

The rearrangement joins TRBV2 to TRBJ1-4; 9 nucleotides agree with TRBD1. Germline-derived CDR1 and CDR2 are SNHLY and FYNNEI. The CDR3 covers 15 residues. With 3 bases clipped from V and 5 bases from J, the junction kept 4 bases outside the gene matches. CDR3 in amino acids: CASSDDRGFNEKLFF. Written as DNA, the CDR3 is TGTGCCAGCAGTGACGACAGGGGGTTCAATGAAAAACTGTTTTTT.

DNA of the CDR3: TGTGCCAGCAGACCCAGACAGAGCGATGAGCAGTTCTTC. Translated, it gives CASRPRQSDEQFF. V usage is TRBV6-5 and J usage is TRBJ2-1, with D possibly being TRBD1 (5 bases). The CDR3 is 13 amino acids. The V gene's germline CDR1 is MNHEY and CDR2 SVGAGI. V lost 6 bases, J lost 8 bases, and 14 bases lay in between.

A word on this clone: Distinct nucleotide sequences in the sample also encode this CDR3. The chain uses TRBV6-1 and TRBJ1-6, with D perhaps TRBD1 (5 bases). Germline CDR1 and CDR2: MNHNS and SASEGT. CDR3 length: 15 amino acids. V dropped 6 bases and J dropped 0 bases, with 9 bases sitting between them. Here the CDR3 DNA reads TGTGCCAGCAGGGCAGGGTCCTCCTATAATTCACCCCTCCACTTT. This translates into CASRAGSSYNSPLHF.

In DNA, the CDR3 is TGTGCCAGCTCAAAAACAGGGGTCGAGACCCAGTACTTC. Amino acid sequence: CASSKTGVETQYF. The chain combines TRBV18 with TRBJ2-5, with 7 bases identical to TRBD1. Germline V gene lookup returns CDR1 KGHSH and CDR2 LQKENI. The ends lost 5 bases at V and 5 bases at J; junction bases unmatched: 5. The CDR3 runs 13 residues.

The chain links TRBV7-2 to TRBJ1-2; D remains unclear. V gave up 5 bases and J gave up 0 bases, with 10 bases separating them. CDR3 length: 14 residues. CDR1 is SGHTA, CDR2 FQGNSA, per germline. The CDR3 reads CASSPWTANYGYTF. The CDR3 nucleotides are TGTGCCAGCAGCCCCTGGACGGCTAACTATGGCTACACCTTC.

The J gene is TRBJ1-1, the V gene TRBV6-6; D not certain. The V and J ends lost 0 bases and 1 base respectively, with 6 bases between them. This CDR3 comprises 14 residues. The germline V gene has CDR1 MNHNY and CDR2 SVGAGI (reference sequence). CDR3 sequence reads: CASSYSKGNTEAFF. The CDR3 region has the DNA TGTGCCAGCAGTTACTCGAAGGGGAACACTGAAGCTTTCTTT.

In DNA, the CDR3 is TGTGCCAGCAGCTCCAGGACCGAATCCTACAATGAGCAGTTCTTC. This encodes CASSSRTESYNEQFF. The chain uses TRBV7-6 and TRBJ2-1, with D unresolved. The CDR3 sequence is 15 residues long. V gave up 4 bases and J gave up 1 base, with 11 bases separating them. Germline CDR1 and CDR2: SGHVS and FNYEAQ.

The chain is built from TRBV9 and TRBJ2-2; the match to TRBD1 covers 8 bases. CDR3 size: 16 residues. Germline-derived CDR1 and CDR2 are SGDLS and YYNGEE. The V gene end was trimmed by 3 bases and the J gene end by 7 bases; junction bases not matched to a gene: 11. In DNA, the CDR3 is TGTGCCAGCAGCGCTGGATCAGGGGGCCGAAGCGGGGAGCTGTTTTTT. This encodes CASSAGSGGRSGELFF.

The chain recombines TRBV25-1 with TRBJ1-3, with TRBD1 matching 7 bases. V shed 6 bases and J 7 bases; nucleotides not matched to a gene: 12. CDR3 length: 15 residues. Germline lookup yields CDR1 MGHDK and CDR2 SYGVNS. The CDR3 bases are TGTGCCAGCAGGGGGGACAGAGGGACCGGGAACACCATATATTTT. Translated, it gives CASRGDRGTGNTIYF.

V and J are TRBV4-2 and TRBJ2-3; D is ambiguous. The CDR3 contains 14 residues. The germline CDR1 and CDR2 sequences are LGHNA and YNFKEQ. The V end lost 0 bases, the J end lost 0 bases, and 4 bases lay between the germline ends. In DNA form, the CDR3 reads TGTGCCAGCAGCCAAGATACAAGCACAGATACGCAGTATTTT. This encodes CASSQDTSTDTQYF.

V and J are TRBV6-5 and TRBJ1-2; TRBD1 agrees at 7 bases. Unmatched junction bases numbered 3, after V lost 5 bases and J lost 6 bases. Germline loops: CDR1 MNHEY, CDR2 SVGAGI. This CDR3 contains 12 residues. This chain's CDR3 is CASSTGTDGYTF. Written as DNA, the CDR3 is TGTGCCAGCAGTACCGGGACAGATGGCTACACCTTC.

The rearrangement uses TRBV14 and TRBJ1-2; possible D gene TRBD1, 5 bases. The V gene's germline CDR1 is SGHDN and CDR2 FVKESK. Trimming removed 0 bases from V and 3 bases from J, with 8 bases in between. This CDR3 has 14 amino acids. Here the CDR3 DNA reads TGTGCCAGCAGCCAAGATTCAGGGCACTATGGCTACACCTTC. Amino acid sequence: CASSQDSGHYGYTF.

The V gene is TRBV9, the J gene TRBJ2-6; D uncertain. The V gene lost 8 bases and the J gene lost 2 bases, with 8 bases spanning the gap. Germline V gene lookup returns CDR1 SGDLS and CDR2 YYNGEE. CDR3 length: 13 residues. CDR3 bases: TGTGCCAGTGGAGTAGCTGGGGCCAACGTCCTGACTTTC. It specifies CASGVAGANVLTF.

CDR3 sequence reads: CASSPTGGNSPLHF. DNA for the CDR3: TGTGCCAGCAGTCCCACAGGGGGTAATTCACCCCTCCACTTT. The rearrangement links TRBV25-1 to TRBJ1-6; 8 positions agree with TRBD1. J gave up 6 bases and V 5 bases, and 3 bases lay outside the gene matches. CDR1 and CDR2 from the germline V gene are MGHDK and SYGVNS. This CDR3 is 14 amino acids long. The variable domain in full, with the rest retrieved from reference TRBV25-1 and TRBJ1-6, is EADIYQTPRYLVIGTGKKITLECSQTMGHDKMYWYQQDPGMELHLIHYSYGVNSTEKGDLSSESTVSRIRTEHFPLTLESARPSHTSQYLCASSPTGGNSPLHFGNGTRLTVT.

This chain joins TRBV7-2 and TRBJ2-1; D may be TRBD1 (6 bases). This CDR3 has 11 amino acids. Trimming took off 1 base at V and 14 bases at J, with 9 bases between the two ends. Per germline, CDR1 SGHTA and CDR2 FQGNSA. CDR3 DNA sequence: TGTGCCAGCAGCTTAGGGGGGCGGGAGTTCTTC. Protein: CASSLGGREFF. The variable domain in full, with the rest retrieved from reference TRBV7-2 and TRBJ2-1, is GAGVSQSPSNKVTEKGKDVELRCDPISGHTALYWYRQSLGQGLEFLIYFQGNSAPDKSGLPSDRFSAERTGGSVSTLTIQRTQQEDSAVYLCASSLGGREFFGPGTRLTVL.

The V gene is TRBV7-8, the J gene TRBJ1-3; D possibly corresponds to TRBD1 (5 bases). The CDR3 length is 15 residues. V shed 1 base and J shed 4 bases, with 11 bases lying between them. CDR1 and CDR2 (germline): SGHVS, FQNEAQ. CDR3 sequence (DNA): TGTGCCAGCAGCTTAGAAAAGGGGTTAGGAAACACCATATATTTT. Its translation is CASSLEKGLGNTIYF.

The CDR3 is CASMKETGRSEAFF. As DNA, the CDR3 is TGTGCCAGCATGAAAGAAACAGGAAGGTCTGAAGCTTTCTTT. The chain combines TRBV2 with TRBJ1-1; D perhaps matches TRBD1 (5 bases). Germline CDR1 is SNHLY and CDR2 is FYNNEI. Trimming cost V 7 bases and J 6 bases, with 18 bases left between them. CDR3 length: 14 residues.

The chain is built from TRBV6-1 and TRBJ2-7; the D gene could be TRBD1 or TRBD2 (5 bases each). Germline loops: CDR1 MNHNS, CDR2 SASEGT. This CDR3 spans 16 amino acids. Trimming left V 2 bases short and J 5 bases short, with 19 bases between. In DNA form, the CDR3 reads TGTGCCAGCAGTGAACAATCGCCCCCGGGGCGGAACGAGCAGTACTTC. This sequence encodes CASSEQSPPGRNEQYF.

V gene TRBV7-2 combines with J gene TRBJ1-2; 8 bases agree with TRBD1. This CDR3 region has 14 residues. V dropped 5 bases and J dropped 4; count of bases not matched to a gene: 6. Germline V gene data show CDR1 as SGHTA and CDR2 as FQGNSA. DNA of the CDR3: TGTGCCAGCAGCGCAGGGGGCAACCTCTATGGCTACACCTTC. Its protein product is CASSAGGNLYGYTF. Filled out from reference TRBV7-2 and TRBJ1-2, the complete variable domain reads GAGVSQSPSNKVTEKGKDVELRCDPISGHTALYWYRQSLGQGLEFLIYFQGNSAPDKSGLPSDRFSAERTGGSVSTLTIQRTQQEDSAVYLCASSAGGNLYGYTFGSGTRLTVV.

This chain links TRBV18 with TRBJ2-1, with unresolved D. The CDR3 is made up of 15 amino acids. The V end was cut by 3 bases, the J end by 0 bases, with 9 bases between. Germline values: CDR1 KGHSH, CDR2 LQKENI. This CDR3 reads CASSPNTRSYNEQFF. The CDR3 DNA reads TGTGCCAGCTCACCGAACACTCGCTCCTACAATGAGCAGTTCTTC.

This sequence joins TRBV9 and TRBJ2-4; D not certain. This CDR3 is built from 14 residues. Germline assignment: CDR1 SGDLS and CDR2 YYNGEE. The V and J ends lost 2 bases and 5 bases respectively, with 11 bases between them. Written as DNA, the CDR3 is TGTGCCAGCAGCGTGTCCGGATTAGAAAACATTCAGTACTTC. Protein product: CASSVSGLENIQYF.

This chain uses TRBV25-1 with TRBJ1-1, with a weak D call TRBD1 (6 bases). Trimming stripped 3 bases from V and 10 bases from J, with 12 bases between. CDR1 and CDR2 from the germline V gene are MGHDK and SYGVNS. The CDR3 is 12 amino acids. CDR3: CASSDQGRRAFF. The CDR3 coding sequence is TGTGCCAGCAGTGACCAGGGGCGAAGAGCTTTCTTT.

The chain has TRBV5-4 and TRBJ1-2; no reliable D call. The CDR3 is 14 residues long. V dropped 1 base and J dropped 8 bases, with 15 bases sitting between them. Germline CDR1 and CDR2: SGHNT and YYREEE (reference sequence). The CDR3 region is CASSLPGGANGYTF. In DNA form, the CDR3 reads TGTGCCAGCAGCTTGCCCGGCGGAGCTAACGGCTACACCTTC.